This TCR beta chain derives from a study of spatial heterogeneity in lung cancer. CDR3 size: 15 residues. Germline lookup yields CDR1 DFQATT and CDR2 SNEGSKA (reference sequence). Between the trimmed V and J ends, which lost 6 bases and 2 bases, there was a span of 17 bases. Time point of the sample: blood at routine non-recurrence follow-up after resection. This clonotype was detected only a few times. In the library, each TCR cDNA molecule bore its own unique molecular identifier. TCRdb re-called the 5' RACE reads with MiXCR, one entry per CDR3 protein. This table holds about 87,000 distinct CDR3 sequences, approximately 19% found once.

This TCR was sampled from a male donor with early-stage non-small cell lung cancer. The chain uses TRBV20-1 and TRBJ2-1; TRBD2 might be the D (5 bases). The specimen was PBMCs, collected at follow-up. DNA for the CDR3: TGCAGTGCCCAAGGGCCTAGCCTGACCTACAATGAGCAGTTCTTC. The encoded protein is CSAQGPSLTYNEQFF.